The rows below give T cell receptor beta chains drawn from one sample of a study of T cells in Graves' hyperthyroidism and ophthalmopathy. Using its own MiXCR run on the multiplex PCR reads, TCRdb lists one record per CDR3 protein. The profile shows more than 500,000 distinct CDR3 sequences, 40% to 50% of them singletons. Sequenced material: peripheral blood or thyroid tissue (not recorded which). These receptors all stem from an adult woman with Graves' disease, either hyperthyroidism or ophthalmopathy (not recorded which). Each CDR3 is given with its conserved first and last residue. Each record gives: V gene, J gene, D gene, CDR3 protein. A D gene is named only where the DNA matches it firmly.

>TRBV18|TRBJ2-7|-
CAAGNSYEQYF
>TRBV10-3|TRBJ1-1|-
CAISEDTEAFF
>TRBV20-1|-|TRBD1
CSARPGARGNIQYF
>TRBV12-3/TRBV12-4|TRBJ1-1|-
CASRRVAEAFF
>TRBV29-1|TRBJ1-2|-
CSVRRDDYGYTF
>TRBV29-1|TRBJ2-5|-
CSVPGGLQETQYF
>TRBV14|TRBJ1-4|-
CASSLLGATNEKLFF
>TRBV2|TRBJ1-6|TRBD1
CARGQGGSPLHF
>TRBV20-1|TRBJ1-5|-
CSASHLDYSNQPQHF
>TRBV11-2|TRBJ1-1|-
CASNALRGGPWTEAFF
>TRBV11-2|TRBJ2-2|-
CASSKNTGTNTGELFF
>TRBV7-3|TRBJ2-5|-
CASSPQYF
>TRBV12-3/TRBV12-4|TRBJ1-2|-
CASSSGSGYTF
>TRBV29-1|TRBJ1-1|-
CSVKDRTMNTEAFF
>TRBV15|TRBJ1-5|-
CATSRRFRDFNQPQHF
>TRBV6-5|TRBJ1-2|TRBD1
CASSGGQGASGYTF
>TRBV7-6|TRBJ2-6|-
CASSSGTTSGANVLTF
>TRBV29-1|TRBJ2-7|TRBD1
CSVVRDRGFYEQYF
>TRBV19|TRBJ1-1|-
CASSTQVGAEAFF
>TRBV29-1|TRBJ1-1|-
CSVGGFFGNTEAFF
>TRBV27|TRBJ1-6|TRBD1
CASSLQRTGATNSPLHF
>TRBV3-1|TRBJ1-6|-
CAGSQFLEDSPLHF
>TRBV29-1|TRBJ2-7|TRBD1
CSAGQGAYEQYF
>TRBV15|TRBJ1-5|-
CAASSKDSHQPQHF
>TRBV20-1|-|-
CSAIVGTDTQYF
>TRBV2|TRBJ2-2|-
CASSGTVTGELFF
>TRBV12-3/TRBV12-4|TRBJ1-6|-
CASSYSLGRSPLHF
>TRBV7-8|TRBJ2-5|TRBD1
CATSGRDSLQETQYF
>TRBV24-1|TRBJ2-1|-
CAIGTFGTNNEQFF
>TRBV10-3|TRBJ1-1|TRBD1
CAISGPGQGNTEAFF
>TRBV20-1|TRBJ2-5|-
CSADWQETQYF
>TRBV29-1|TRBJ1-1|-
CSVEQGSEAFF
>TRBV3-1|TRBJ1-6|-
CASSQAGSSYNSPLHF
>TRBV7-2|TRBJ1-2|-
CASSNRGEDVYGYTF
>TRBV5-1|TRBJ2-6|TRBD1
CASSFSTGTGANVLTF
>TRBV19|TRBJ2-5|-
CASSTGPDETQYF
>TRBV14|TRBJ1-1|-
CASSQMTGYYTEAFF
>TRBV19|TRBJ1-5|-
CASSIPGQNNQPQHF
>TRBV7-9|TRBJ2-7|TRBD1
CASSSGQGQGIYEQYF
>TRBV6-5|TRBJ1-1|TRBD1
CASSRQGYTEAFF
>TRBV9|TRBJ2-3|-
CASSVGYTDTQYF
>TRBV10-3|TRBJ1-1|-
CAIREAGWDTEAFF
>TRBV6-1|TRBJ1-1|-
CASSGEVETEPGRSTEAFF
>TRBV4-3|TRBJ2-7|TRBD2
CASSQERTSFDEQYF
>TRBV7-8|TRBJ2-6|-
CASSLEEWAGFGANVLTF
>TRBV20-1|TRBJ1-5|TRBD1
CSAPLGRGRETQHF
>TRBV12-3/TRBV12-4|TRBJ1-1|-
CASKAGSEAFF
>TRBV2|TRBJ1-6|-
CASSETGPRYSPLHF
>TRBV10-3|TRBJ2-7|-
CAIKQDGLYEQYF
>TRBV7-2|TRBJ2-2|-
CASSDFGGPNTGELFF
>TRBV5-6|TRBJ2-5|TRBD1
CASSLFWGTGGVGETQYF
>TRBV7-6|TRBJ2-5|TRBD2
CASNPSGSGETQYF
>TRBV5-1|TRBJ2-7|TRBD2
CASSFGLAGISYEQYF
>TRBV13|TRBJ2-7|TRBD2
CASSSTPTSGEQYF
>TRBV3-1|TRBJ1-4|-
CASSQGLVSEGEKLFF
>TRBV29-1|TRBJ1-1|-
CSGIEGRAFF
>TRBV7-2|TRBJ2-2|-
CASSSPEDSTGELFF
>TRBV29-1|TRBJ2-5|-
CSVAPTGRQETQYF
>TRBV20-1|TRBJ2-5|TRBD1
CSARDSGTGSGEAQYF
>TRBV7-9|TRBJ2-7|-
CASSWTRGRHEQYF